This T cell receptor (beta chain) was sequenced for a study of blood T cell repertoires in COVID-19. This CDR3 region has 14 residues. Trimming took 10 bases from V and 4 from J, leaving 17 bases between them. Germline CDR1 reads LNHDA; CDR2 reads SQIVND (reference sequence). This clone was counted between two and nine times. As processed by the authors: By means of reference gene primer amplification, nucleated cell counts were estimated. The repertoire was sequenced with immunoSEQ multiplex PCR; TCRdb's copy has only in-frame clones and lacks some. The V and J calls and the clone size are those of that table, but D and trimming were determined from the DNA. The table lists 140,000 or so clones, approximately 85% of them singletons, with 4% in the top ten.

J is TRBJ1-5 and V is TRBV19; possible D gene TRBD1, 6 bases. The TCR originated in an elderly woman with acute or convalescent COVID-19. The sample consisted of peripheral blood. The CDR3: CATTQGPLNQPQHF. Written as DNA, the CDR3 is TGTGCCACCACACAGGGCCCACTAAATCAGCCCCAGCATTTT.